This passage covers 19 T cell receptor beta chains from one sample sequenced in a study of glioma-infiltrating T cells. Using RNA template, CDR3s of TCR alpha and beta were amplified with iRepertoire arm-PCR. MiXCR, applied by TCRdb to the multiplex PCR reads, yields one record per CDR3 protein. There are over 120,000 distinct CDR3 sequences in the sample; about two fifths occur only once, and about a fifth lies in the top ten. The sequenced sample was glioma tissue, nonneoplastic brain tissue, or PBMCs (not recorded which). The origin of the receptors is a human donor with low-grade glioma or glioblastoma, undergoing nonglioma brain surgery, or in good health (not recorded which).

CDR3 DNA sequence: TGCGCCAGCAGGCCCCGACAGAACACTGAAGCTTTCTTT. Encoded protein: CASRPRQNTEAFF. The chain uses TRBV5-1 and TRBJ1-1, with unresolved D. The CDR3 totals 13 residues. Germline CDR1 reads SGHRS; CDR2 reads YFSETQ. Trimming removed 5 bases from V and 1 base from J, with 9 bases in between.

V usage is TRBV2 and J usage is TRBJ2-5; the D is unclear. The CDR3 runs 13 residues. The germline V and J ends were trimmed by 1 base and 9 bases, with 12 bases remaining between them. In germline, CDR1 is SNHLY, CDR2 FYNNEI. CDR3 sequence: CASSEGQLGAQYF. In nucleotides, the CDR3 is TGTGCCAGCAGTGAAGGGCAGCTTGGGGCCCAGTACTTC.

Worth noting for this clonotype: Just one base apart from a much larger clone, this may be a read error. The CDR3 here is CASSYRGTPAKTQYF. CDR3 bases: TGTGCCAGCAGTTACCGAGGGACCCCAGCGAAGACCCAGTACTTC. The V gene is TRBV6-2 or TRBV6-3, the J gene TRBJ2-5; tentatively, D is TRBD1 or TRBD2 (5 bases each). Trimming stripped 2 bases from V and 6 bases from J, with 16 bases between. Looked up from germline, CDR1 is MNHEY and CDR2 is SVGEGT. This CDR3 contains 15 residues.

Concerning this clonotype: It is likely a read error, because the conserved phenylalanine at the end of the CDR3 is missing. This chain links TRBV20-1 with TRBJ1-2; D is undetermined. CDR1 is DFQATT, CDR2 SNEGSKA, per germline (reference sequence). The ends were cut back, 5 bases at V and 8 bases at J, with 9 bases in the middle. This CDR3 is built from 10 residues. The CDR3 loop reads CSAATDGYTL. CDR3 nucleotides: TGCAGTGCTGCTACAGACGGCTACACCCTC.

J is TRBJ2-7 and V is TRBV6-1; TRBD2 matches at 7 bases. The CDR3 has 13 residues. Germline loops: CDR1 MNHNS, CDR2 SASEGT. Unmatched junction bases numbered 3, after V lost 5 bases and J lost 2 bases. Here the CDR3 reads CASSQGGTYEQYF. The CDR3 region has the DNA TGTGCCAGCAGTCAGGGAGGGACCTACGAGCAGTACTTC.

This clonotype has a count of ten or more. The chain is built from TRBV28 and TRBJ2-5; D remains unclear. CDR3 size: 13 residues. Germline V gene sequence: CDR1 MDHEN, CDR2 SYDVKM. Deletions cut 2 bases from V and 0 bases from J, with 4 bases between. The CDR3 coding sequence is TGTGCCAGCAGTTTAGGCAACCAAGAGACCCAGTACTTC. The encoded protein is CASSLGNQETQYF.

This clonotype has a single count. The rearrangement uses TRBV7-9 and TRBJ2-1, with D perhaps TRBD2 (5 bases). Trimming pared 1 base from V and 0 bases from J, leaving 16 bases between. Germline values: CDR1 SEHNR, CDR2 FQNEAQ (reference sequence). This CDR3 spans 18 amino acids. CDR3 coding DNA: TGTGCCAGCAGCTTAGATACTCAGCGGATGGGCTCCTACAATGAGCAGTTCTTC. Translation: CASSLDTQRMGSYNEQFF.

The chain combines TRBV6-1 with TRBJ1-1, with 10 bases fitting TRBD1. V trimming: 5 bases; J trimming: 12 bases; junction bases outside the gene matches: 18. Germline CDR1 MNHNS, CDR2 SASEGT. This CDR3 comprises 16 residues. The CDR3 region is CASSPDRGRGGQIPFF. The CDR3 DNA is TGTGCCAGCAGTCCAGACAGGGGGCGCGGGGGGCAGATACCTTTCTTT.

V and J are TRBV4-1 and TRBJ2-7, with a weak D call TRBD1 (6 bases). The V gene's germline CDR1 is MGHRA and CDR2 YSYEKL. V lost 3 bases and J 3 bases, leaving 12 bases between the germline ends. This CDR3 comprises 14 residues. The CDR3 loop is CASSHGSRGYEQYF. DNA of the CDR3: TGCGCCAGCAGCCACGGGTCCAGGGGCTACGAGCAGTACTTC.

This clonotype has ten or more counts. CDR3 residues: CASSLQGQLVYNEQFF. CDR3 coding DNA: TGTGCCAGCAGCTTACAGGGTCAGCTTGTCTACAATGAGCAGTTCTTC. This chain joins TRBV7-2 and TRBJ2-1, with D possibly TRBD1 on 5 matching bases. Trimming stripped 2 bases from V and 3 bases from J, with 14 bases between. Germline-derived CDR1 and CDR2 are SGHTA and FQGNSA. The CDR3 runs to 16 residues. Together with reference TRBV7-2 and TRBJ2-1, the CDR3 gives the full variable domain: GAGVSQSPSNKVTEKGKDVELRCDPISGHTALYWYRQSLGQGLEFLIYFQGNSAPDKSGLPSDRFSAERTGGSVSTLTIQRTQQEDSAVYLCASSLQGQLVYNEQFFGPGTRLTVL.

The CDR3 nucleotides read TGCAGCGCTGGGGCCGGGGATGGTTACAATGAGCAGTTCTTC. This encodes CSAGAGDGYNEQFF. V and J are TRBV29-1 and TRBJ2-1; the D gene could be TRBD1 or TRBD2 (5 bases each). Deletions cut 7 bases from V and 4 bases from J, with 17 bases between. Per the germline V gene, CDR1 is SQVTM and CDR2 is ANQGSEA. The CDR3 is made up of 14 amino acids.

This clonotype was picked up one time. One junction end does not reproduce the germline sequence, and a read error may be involved. This chain connects TRBV3-1 to TRBJ1-6; D is perhaps TRBD1 (6 bases). This CDR3 has 16 residues. Germline lookup yields CDR1 LGHDT and CDR2 YNNKEL (reference sequence). CDR3 residues: CASSRRSTNRDSPLYF. In DNA, the CDR3 is TGTGCCAGCAGCCGCCGGTCTACTAACAGGGACTCACCCCTCTACTTT.

This clonotype was observed a few times. The chain couples TRBV20-1 to TRBJ2-3; 9 nucleotides agree with TRBD2. The V gene's germline CDR1 is DFQATT and CDR2 SNEGSKA (reference sequence). The CDR3 runs 15 residues. V lost 4 bases, J lost 2 bases, and 7 bases stayed unmatched. The chain's CDR3 is CSANPGLAFTDTQYF. The CDR3 DNA reads as TGCAGTGCTAATCCGGGACTAGCTTTCACAGATACGCAGTATTTT.

This chain joins TRBV15 and TRBJ2-7; 8 bases line up with TRBD2. Per the germline V gene, CDR1 is LNHNV and CDR2 is YYDKDF (reference sequence). J lost 2 bases, V lost 2 bases, and 8 bases had no gene match. This CDR3 has 16 amino acids. CDR3 nucleotides: TGTGCCACCAGCAGACGAGGTGTAGCGGGAACCTACGAGCAGTACTTC. Residues: CATSRRGVAGTYEQYF.

This clonotype was found many times. This chain joins TRBV28 and TRBJ1-2, with D maybe TRBD1 (5 bases). V was pared by 3 bases and J by 4 bases, with 12 bases between. This CDR3 has 14 residues. Germline CDR1 MDHEN, CDR2 SYDVKM. The CDR3 DNA reads as TGTGCCAGCAGTTTTCCCGGGGCAATCTATGGCTACACCTTC. It yields the protein CASSFPGAIYGYTF.

The rearrangement links TRBV20-1 to TRBJ1-3, with a possible D match to TRBD1 (5 bases). Per the germline V gene, CDR1 is DFQATT and CDR2 is SNEGSKA (reference sequence). V was pared by 0 bases and J by 7 bases, with 7 bases between. The CDR3 runs to 12 residues. The CDR3 nucleotides are TGCAGTGCTAGAGAGGGGGGGAACACCATATATTTT. Protein product: CSAREGGNTIYF.

CDR3 protein: CASSGIWWNNQPQHF. CDR3 nucleotides: TGTGCCAGCAGTGGGATCTGGTGGAACAATCAGCCCCAGCATTTT. This chain uses TRBV6-1 with TRBJ1-5; D remains unclear. Per germline, CDR1 MNHNS and CDR2 SASEGT. Deletions cut 4 bases from V and 3 bases from J, with 13 bases between. The CDR3 has 15 residues.

This clonotype was picked up many times. The chain uses TRBV27 and TRBJ2-1; D possibly corresponds to TRBD2 (7 bases). Per germline, CDR1 MNHEY and CDR2 SMNVEV (reference sequence). The CDR3 sequence is 12 residues long. Trimming took off 8 bases at V and 7 bases at J, with 12 bases between the two ends. The CDR3 here is CASGGAYNEQFF. CDR3 sequence (DNA): TGTGCCAGCGGGGGGGCGTATAATGAGCAGTTCTTC.

The rearrangement links TRBV7-8 to TRBJ2-3, with D hard to call. This CDR3 has 18 residues. CDR1 and CDR2 (germline): SGHVS, FQNEAQ. V lost 2 bases and J 1 base, leaving 19 bases between the germline ends. Here the CDR3 reads CASSLNRVGRKGTDTQYF. The DNA of the CDR3 is TGTGCCAGCAGCTTAAATCGGGTCGGCAGAAAGGGCACAGATACGCAGTATTTT.